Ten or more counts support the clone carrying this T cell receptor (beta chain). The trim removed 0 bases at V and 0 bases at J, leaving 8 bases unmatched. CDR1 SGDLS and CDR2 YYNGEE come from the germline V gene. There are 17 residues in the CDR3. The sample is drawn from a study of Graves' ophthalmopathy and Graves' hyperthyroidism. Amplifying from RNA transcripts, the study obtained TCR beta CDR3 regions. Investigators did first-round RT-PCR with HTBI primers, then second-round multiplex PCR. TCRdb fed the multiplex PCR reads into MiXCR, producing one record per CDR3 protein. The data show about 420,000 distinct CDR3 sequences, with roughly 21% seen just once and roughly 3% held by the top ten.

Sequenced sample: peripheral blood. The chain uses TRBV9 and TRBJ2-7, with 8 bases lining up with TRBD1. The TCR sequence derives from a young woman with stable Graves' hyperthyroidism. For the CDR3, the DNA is TGTGCCAGCAGCGTAGGGGGCGGACAGGGCGGCTCCTACGAGCAGTACTTC. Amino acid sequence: CASSVGGGQGGSYEQYF. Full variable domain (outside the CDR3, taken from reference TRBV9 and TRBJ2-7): DSGVTQTPKHLITATGQRVTLRCSPRSGDLSVYWYQQSLDQGLQFLIQYYNGEERAKGNILERFSAQQFPDLHSELNLSSLELGDSALYFCASSVGGGQGGSYEQYFGPGTRLTVT.